Sequencing of this TCR beta chain was carried out in a study of PD-1 blockade in classical Hodgkin lymphoma. Overall study context: Administration of nivolumab to patients was at 3 mg/kg intravenously every 2 weeks.

This sample's time point: cycle 4 day 1 (C4D1), after 5 to 7 weeks of nivolumab. All patients experienced relapse after autologous stem cell transplantation, and brentuximab vedotin exposure was variable. Sequencing used immunoSEQ multiplex PCR; TCRdb keeps in-frame clones, though not all of them. The table has roughly 56,000 clones, about 90% seen once. CDR3 length: 15 residues. V dropped 5 bases and J dropped 3 bases, with 16 bases sitting between them. Germline CDR1 reads SEHNR; CDR2 reads FQNEAQ (reference sequence). This specimen was peripheral blood mononuclear cells (PBMCs), taken before the fourth cycle of nivolumab. The chain joins TRBV7-9 to TRBJ1-1, with D perhaps matching TRBD1 (6 bases). This sequence was found in a human donor with classical Hodgkin lymphoma. The DNA for the CDR3 is TGTGCCAGCAGCGTAACTCCCGGGGGCGACACTGAAGCTTTCTTT. Translating it yields CASSVTPGGDTEAFF.